Listed below are T cell receptor beta chains from one sample, sequenced in a study of beta chain features in type 1 diabetes. Sequenced by immunoSEQ multiplex PCR; TCRdb stores in-frame clones only, minus some. Counted here are about 900,000 clones, 15% to 20% occurring once; the ten biggest clones make up around 0.02%. Specimen: naive CD4+ T cells from blood. The receptor source for this set is a woman under 30 in good health. The conserved cysteine and the conserved F or W are not part of the CDR3 here. Fields, in order: clone size, D gene, V gene, CDR3 protein. The D gene is left open where the match is weak. Clone size, where shown, is once, few, many, or a class for clones that have expanded.

size: NA; D: TRBD1; V: TRBV2; CDR3: ASTRGLANEKLF
size: NA; D: NA; V: TRBV7-8; CDR3: ASSSAGYEQY
size: NA; D: NA; V: TRBV4-1; CDR3: ASSQDLYQPQH
size: few; D: NA; V: TRBV28; CDR3: ASSPDRNTGELF
size: few; D: NA; V: TRBV15; CDR3: ATSSHSGVASYEQY
size: NA; D: NA; V: TRBV9; CDR3: ASSVLPGDTEAF
size: few; D: TRBD2; V: TRBV7-2; CDR3: ASSLVAGVTGELF
size: NA; D: TRBD1; V: TRBV27; CDR3: ASSKTGGAFTEAF
size: NA; D: NA; V: TRBV7-9; CDR3: ASSSPSEQY
size: NA; D: NA; V: TRBV4-2; CDR3: ASSQLRDSSYEQY
size: few; D: NA; V: TRBV7-3; CDR3: ASSLAGSYEQY
size: NA; D: NA; V: TRBV10-3; CDR3: AISVEGVDKQY
size: NA; D: NA; V: TRBV6-5; CDR3: ASSYRAGEAF
size: NA; D: TRBD2; V: TRBV7-2; CDR3: ASSLRRESYEQY
size: NA; D: NA; V: TRBV28; CDR3: ASSLGSLAKNIQY
size: NA; D: NA; V: TRBV4-3; CDR3: ASSHAGSSYNEQF
size: few; D: NA; V: TRBV10-3; CDR3: AISQRAGVEKLF
size: NA; D: NA; V: TRBV5-1; CDR3: ASSLAAGTYTDTQY
size: few; D: NA; V: TRBV28; CDR3: ASSRSGGRTGELF
size: few; D: TRBD2; V: TRBV5-4; CDR3: ASSQEPSGSTDTQY
size: few; D: NA; V: TRBV25-1; CDR3: ASRSDSHVSGNTIY
size: NA; D: NA; V: TRBV5-1; CDR3: ASRARWDSTYEQY
size: few; D: TRBD2; V: TRBV7-3; CDR3: ASSPTGTRGETQY
size: NA; D: TRBD2; V: TRBV27; CDR3: ASSLEGDLTSGRWTGELF
size: NA; D: TRBD1; V: TRBV11-2; CDR3: ASSLNSGGWGIQY
size: NA; D: TRBD1; V: TRBV28; CDR3: ASSLSDYRGGNSRDYGYT
size: NA; D: NA; V: TRBV4-3; CDR3: ASSQGTRSNTEAF
size: many; D: NA; V: TRBV14; CDR3: ASSRDSGSGANVLT
size: NA; D: NA; V: TRBV7-2; CDR3: ASSLADRHRTQY
size: few; D: TRBD1; V: TRBV6-5; CDR3: ASSYIIGQGRNTIY
size: NA; D: TRBD1; V: TRBV2; CDR3: ASSESGQGALGYT
size: NA; D: NA; V: TRBV2; CDR3: ASSAGRGSNEQF
size: NA; D: NA; V: TRBV28; CDR3: ATNQEGQVNEQF
size: NA; D: TRBD1; V: TRBV7-9; CDR3: ASSYRGNRGEQF
size: few; D: TRBD1; V: TRBV5-8; CDR3: ASSLTRQGARGYT
size: NA; D: NA; V: TRBV28; CDR3: ASSQLGTNTEAF
size: few; D: TRBD2; V: TRBV28; CDR3: ASSFQALGLAD
size: NA; D: NA; V: TRBV4-3; CDR3: ASSQNRGIAGREQF
size: NA; D: TRBD1; V: TRBV5-1; CDR3: ASSSRRDRDYEQY